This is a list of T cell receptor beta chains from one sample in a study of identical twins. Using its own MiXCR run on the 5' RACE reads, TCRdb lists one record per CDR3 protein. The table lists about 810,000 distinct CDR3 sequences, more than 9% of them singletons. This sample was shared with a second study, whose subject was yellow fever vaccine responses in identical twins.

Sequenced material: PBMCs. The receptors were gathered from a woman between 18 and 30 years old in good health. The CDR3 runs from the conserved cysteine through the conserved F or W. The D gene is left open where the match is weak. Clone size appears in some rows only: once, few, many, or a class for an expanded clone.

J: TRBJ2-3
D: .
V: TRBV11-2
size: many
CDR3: CASSTGSSQDTQYF
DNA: TGTGCCAGCAGCACTGGAAGCTCACAGGATACGCAGTATTTT

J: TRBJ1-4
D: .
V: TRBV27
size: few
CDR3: CASSRKPTNEKLFF
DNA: TGTGCCAGCAGCCGTAAACCAACTAATGAAAAACTGTTTTTT

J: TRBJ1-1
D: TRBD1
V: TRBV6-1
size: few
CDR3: CASSPERTGFTEAFF
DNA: TGTGCCAGCAGTCCCGAAAGGACAGGATTCACTGAAGCTTTCTTT

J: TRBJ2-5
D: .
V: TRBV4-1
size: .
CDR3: CASSHDRAPQETQYF
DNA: TGCGCCAGCAGCCACGACCGGGCCCCACAAGAGACCCAGTACTTC

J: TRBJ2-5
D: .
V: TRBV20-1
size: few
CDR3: CSARGSWLQETQYF
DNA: TGCAGTGCTAGAGGCTCGTGGTTACAAGAGACCCAGTACTTC

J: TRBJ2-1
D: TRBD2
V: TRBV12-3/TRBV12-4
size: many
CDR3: CASSLARGSGAGQFF
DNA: TGTGCCAGCAGTTTAGCCCGCGGGAGCGGGGCGGGGCAGTTCTTC

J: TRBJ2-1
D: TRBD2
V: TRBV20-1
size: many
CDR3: CSARAARGGINEQFF
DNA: TGCAGTGCTAGAGCGGCGCGGGGGGGCATAAATGAGCAGTTCTTC

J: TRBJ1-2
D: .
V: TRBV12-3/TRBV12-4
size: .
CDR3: CASRDNNYGYTF
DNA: TGTGCCAGCAGGGACAATAACTATGGCTACACCTTC

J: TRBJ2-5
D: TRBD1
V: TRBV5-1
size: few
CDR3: CASSSEDRGRETQYF
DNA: TGCGCCAGCAGCTCCGAAGACAGGGGGCGAGAGACCCAGTACTTC

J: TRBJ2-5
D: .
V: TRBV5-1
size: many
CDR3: CASSLAGLRYEETQYF
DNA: TGCGCCAGCAGCTTGGCGGGGCTCCGTTATGAAGAGACCCAGTACTTC

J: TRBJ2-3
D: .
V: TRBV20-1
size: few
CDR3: CSARDLKLDTQYF
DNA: TGCAGTGCTAGAGATTTGAAGTTGGATACGCAGTATTTT

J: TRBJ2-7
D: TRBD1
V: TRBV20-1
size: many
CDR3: CSASRPGQGSYEQYF
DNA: TGCAGTGCTAGTCGTCCGGGACAGGGGTCCTACGAGCAGTACTTC

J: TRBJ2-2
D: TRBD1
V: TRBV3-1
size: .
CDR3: CACSLTGGNTGELFF
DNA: TGTGCCTGCAGCCTGACAGGGGGTAATACCGGGGAGCTGTTTTTT

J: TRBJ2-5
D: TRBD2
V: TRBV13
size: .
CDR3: CASSGSGGQETQYF
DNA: TGTGCCAGCAGTGGTAGCGGGGGCCAGGAGACCCAGTACTTC

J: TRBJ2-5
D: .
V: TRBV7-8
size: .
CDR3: CASSLTIQQETQYF
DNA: TGTGCCAGCAGCTTAACGATACAGCAAGAGACCCAGTACTTC

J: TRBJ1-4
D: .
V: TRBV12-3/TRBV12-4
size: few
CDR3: CASSFVLREKLFF
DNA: TGTGCCAGCAGTTTCGTGCTCCGGGAAAAACTGTTTTTT

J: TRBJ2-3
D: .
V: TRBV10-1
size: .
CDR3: CASSESWGDTQYF
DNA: TGCGCCAGCAGTGAGTCTTGGGGGGATACGCAGTATTTT

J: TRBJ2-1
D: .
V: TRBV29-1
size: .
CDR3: CSVEGPNEQFF
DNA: TGCAGCGTTGAGGGGCCGAATGAGCAGTTCTTC

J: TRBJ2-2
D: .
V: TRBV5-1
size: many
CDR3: CASSLESATGELFF
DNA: TGCGCCAGCAGCTTGGAGTCGGCCACCGGGGAGCTGTTTTTT

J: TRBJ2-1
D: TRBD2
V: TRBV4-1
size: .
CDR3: CASRPGGSSYNEQFF
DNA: TGCGCCAGCCGGCCGGGAGGGAGCTCCTACAATGAGCAGTTCTTC

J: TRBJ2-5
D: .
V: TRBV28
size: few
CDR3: CASSLTPGVGRETQYF
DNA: TGTGCCAGCAGTCTCACGCCAGGGGTTGGGCGAGAGACCCAGTACTTC

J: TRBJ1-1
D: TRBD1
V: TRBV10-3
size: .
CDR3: CAISAQSGRTGVNTEAFF
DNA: TGTGCCATCAGTGCACAAAGTGGAAGGACAGGAGTGAACACTGAAGCTTTCTTT

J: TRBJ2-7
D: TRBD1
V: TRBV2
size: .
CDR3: CADRVHSYEQYF
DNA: TGTGCCGACAGGGTACACTCCTACGAGCAGTACTTC

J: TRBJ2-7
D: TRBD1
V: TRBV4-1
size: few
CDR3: CASSDPGTGYYEQYF
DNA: TGCGCCAGCAGCGACCCCGGGACAGGGTACTACGAGCAGTACTTC

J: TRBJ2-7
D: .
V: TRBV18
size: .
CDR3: CASSQTVTYEQYF
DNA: TGTGCCAGCTCACAGACGGTAACCTACGAGCAGTACTTC

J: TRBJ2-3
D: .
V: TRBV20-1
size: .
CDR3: CSARSRTGSTDTQYF
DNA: TGCAGTGCTAGATCCAGGACGGGTAGCACAGATACGCAGTATTTT

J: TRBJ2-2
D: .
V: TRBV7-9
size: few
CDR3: CASSPRGSISTGELFF
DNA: TGTGCCAGCAGCCCGAGGGGGAGCATATCCACCGGGGAGCTGTTTTTT

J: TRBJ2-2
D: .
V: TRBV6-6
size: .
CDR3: CASCHNPGELFF
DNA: TGTGCCAGCTGTCACAATCCCGGGGAGCTGTTTTTT

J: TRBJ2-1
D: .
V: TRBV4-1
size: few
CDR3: CASSIWDGEQFF
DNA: TGCGCCAGCAGCATTTGGGACGGTGAGCAGTTCTTC

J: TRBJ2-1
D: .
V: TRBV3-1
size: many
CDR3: CASSQGASGFTVEQFF
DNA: TGTGCCAGCAGCCAAGGGGCGAGTGGCTTTACGGTTGAGCAGTTCTTC

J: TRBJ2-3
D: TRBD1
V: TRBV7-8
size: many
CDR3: CASSPGTGSTDTQYF
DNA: TGTGCCAGCAGCCCTGGGACAGGGAGCACAGATACGCAGTATTTT

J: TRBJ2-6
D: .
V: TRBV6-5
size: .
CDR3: CASSYLNSGANVLTF
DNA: TGTGCCAGCAGTTACTTAAACTCTGGGGCCAACGTCCTGACTTTC

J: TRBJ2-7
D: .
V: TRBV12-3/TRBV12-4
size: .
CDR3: CASKLRGGPYEQYF
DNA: TGTGCCAGCAAGCTACGGGGCGGACCCTACGAGCAGTACTTC

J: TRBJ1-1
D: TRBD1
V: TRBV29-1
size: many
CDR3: CSARDSEAFF
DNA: TGCAGCGCCAGGGACAGTGAAGCTTTCTTT

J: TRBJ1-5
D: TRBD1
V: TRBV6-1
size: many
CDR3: CASSPGQFNQPQHF
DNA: TGCGCCAGCAGCCCGGGACAGTTTAATCAGCCCCAGCATTTT

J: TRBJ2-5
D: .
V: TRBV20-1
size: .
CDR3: CSAQPQGRETQYF
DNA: TGCAGTGCTCAACCCCAGGGTCGGGAGACCCAGTACTTC